This TCR beta chain was retrieved from a study of T cells in women clearing cervical HPV infection. Study overall: HLA type stays a possible confounder, typing being limited.

Method: immunoSEQ multiplex PCR; TCRdb's copy keeps in-frame clones and lacks some. The table lists roughly 30,000 clones, with 7.5% to 9.5% in the top ten. The V gene lost 4 bases and the J gene lost 6 bases, with 11 bases spanning the gap. This CDR3 region has 13 residues. Per germline, CDR1 SGHTA and CDR2 FQGTGA. As to this clone: The sequenced fragment ends 3 residues before the CDR3 boundary, so the rest is inferred from the germline J gene.

The chain is built from TRBV7-3 and TRBJ2-3; D may be TRBD2 (5 bases). The sequenced material came from blood buffy coat. The sequence came from a woman aged 18-70 years with a cervical HPV16 infection that either progressed to CIN3+ or cleared (not recorded which). CDR3 in amino acids: CASSSHPGDTQYF. The CDR3 DNA, read in part, is TGTGCCAGCAGCTCGCATCCGGGGGATACG.